This T cell receptor beta chain is drawn from a study of OX40 agonist ivuxolimab in advanced cancers. Across the study: A male proportion of about 80% was recorded, with mean age about 60 years and range roughly 23 to 79. Study results and caveats: CD8+ T cells showed, on average, more clonal expansion than CD4+ cells.

As regards this clone: Its antigen is not known.

Sampled blood was obtained at baseline, cycle 4 day 1, and cycle 7 day 1. Repertoires were generated with immunoSEQ multiplex PCR, while TCRdb's copy carries only in-frame clones and drops some. The repertoire includes about 84,000 clones, 85% to 90% of them detected once, and over 0.2% sits in the top ten. The CDR3 runs to 15 residues. Germline V gives CDR1 LNHDA, CDR2 SQIVND (reference sequence). The V end was cut by 6 bases, the J end by 3 bases, with 15 bases between. Sample: CD4+ or CD8+ T cells sorted from blood, taken in a trial of the OX40 agonist ivuxolimab. This receptor was obtained from an adult with an advanced solid tumor such as melanoma, head and neck, liver or kidney cancer. The V and J genes are TRBV19 and TRBJ2-1; D perhaps matches TRBD1 (6 bases). The CDR3 here is CASSYRDTLYNEQFF. The DNA for the CDR3 is TGTGCCAGTAGCTACCGGGACACCCTCTACAATGAGCAGTTCTTC.